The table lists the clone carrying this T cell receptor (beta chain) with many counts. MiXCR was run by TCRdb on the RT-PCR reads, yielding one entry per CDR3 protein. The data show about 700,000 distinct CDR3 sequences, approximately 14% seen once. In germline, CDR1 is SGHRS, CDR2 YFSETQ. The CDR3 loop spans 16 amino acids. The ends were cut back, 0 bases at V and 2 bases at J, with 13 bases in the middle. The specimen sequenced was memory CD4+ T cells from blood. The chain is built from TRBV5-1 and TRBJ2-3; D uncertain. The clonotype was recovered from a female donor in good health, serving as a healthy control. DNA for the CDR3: TGCGCCAGCAGCTTGGCCCGGTCAGGAGACACAGATACGCAGTATTTT. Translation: CASSLARSGDTDTQYF.